The following is a T cell receptor beta chain sequence with its context. Sequencing was performed with immunoSEQ multiplex PCR; in TCRdb, only in-frame clones are kept and a portion is missing. The sample consists of about 240,000 clones, approximately 78% of them appearing once. The data belong to a study of blood T cell repertoires in COVID-19. Germline V gene lookup returns CDR1 SGHNT and CDR2 YYREEE (reference sequence). The germline V and J ends were trimmed by 4 bases and 1 base, with 11 bases remaining between them. The CDR3 runs to 14 residues. The rearrangement links TRBV5-4 to TRBJ1-1, with a possible D match to TRBD1 (5 bases). The sequencing input was peripheral blood. This clonotype was sampled from a woman between 18 and 30 years old with acute or convalescent COVID-19. For the CDR3, the DNA is TGTGCCAGCAGCCCGACAGCGTCGAACACTGAAGCTTTCTTT. It encodes CASSPTASNTEAFF.